Each of the 29 T cell receptor beta chains below was sequenced from the same sample in a study of somatic mutations in cytotoxic T cells in rheumatoid arthritis. Assay: immunoSEQ multiplex PCR; the TCRdb copy retains only in-frame clones and omits some. The sample holds thousands of clones, 60% to 80% seen once. Sequenced sample: CD8+ T cells sorted from blood. The source is a woman aged 50 to 65 in good health.

CDR3 in amino acids: CASSLTPHAIGDNSPLHF. For the CDR3, the DNA is TGTGCCAGCAGTTTAACCCCCCATGCGATAGGAGATAATTCACCCCTCCACTTT. This chain joins TRBV28 and TRBJ1-6; D unclear. Deletions cut 2 bases from V and 5 bases from J, with 19 bases between. Germline V gives CDR1 MDHEN, CDR2 SYDVKM. The CDR3 consists of 18 residues. Together with reference TRBV28 and TRBJ1-6, the CDR3 gives the full variable domain: DVKVTQSSRYLVKRTGEKVFLECVQDMDHENMFWYRQDPGLGLRLIYFSYDVKMKEKGDIPEGYSVSREKKERFSLILESASTNQTSMYLCASSLTPHAIGDNSPLHFGNGTRLTVT.

The rearrangement uses TRBV29-1 and TRBJ2-5; maybe TRBD2 (5 bases). Trimming shortened V by 4 bases and J by 1 base, and 22 bases separated the two germline ends. CDR3 length: 17 residues. CDR1 is SQVTM and CDR2 is ANQGSEA in the germline V gene. The CDR3 DNA reads TGCAGCGTTGGTTCGGAAACGGGGAATCTAGGCCAAGAGACCCAGTACTTC. It encodes CSVGSETGNLGQETQYF.

The J gene is TRBJ2-7, the V gene TRBV28; perhaps TRBD2 as D (5 bases). V was cut by 6 bases and J by 0 bases, with 18 bases left in between. The CDR3 is 16 amino acids. CDR1 is MDHEN and CDR2 is SYDVKM in the germline V gene. Here the CDR3 reads CASRGGLYSNSYEQYF. As DNA, the CDR3 is TGTGCCAGCAGGGGCGGGCTGTACAGCAACTCCTACGAGCAGTACTTC. Based on the CDR3 plus reference TRBV28 and TRBJ2-7, the full variable domain is DVKVTQSSRYLVKRTGEKVFLECVQDMDHENMFWYRQDPGLGLRLIYFSYDVKMKEKGDIPEGYSVSREKKERFSLILESASTNQTSMYLCASRGGLYSNSYEQYFGPGTRLTVT.

The rearrangement joins TRBV2 to TRBJ2-1, with TRBD2 matching over 13 bases. J lost 8 bases, V lost 6 bases, and 7 bases had no gene match. CDR1 and CDR2 from the germline V gene are SNHLY and FYNNEI. CDR3 size: 15 residues. In DNA, the CDR3 is TGTGCCAGCAGGGAACTAGCGGGGGGGCCCTATGAGCAGTTCTTC. It specifies CASRELAGGPYEQFF. The full variable domain, in which reference TRBV2 and TRBJ2-1 provide the parts outside the CDR3, is EPEVTQTPSHQVTQMGQEVILRCVPISNHLYFYWYRQILGQKVEFLVSFYNNEISEKSEIFDDQFSVERPDGSNFTLKIRSTKLEDSAMYFCASRELAGGPYEQFFGPGTRLTVL.

The V gene is TRBV27, the J gene TRBJ2-2, with 7 bases identical to TRBD1. Germline trimming cut 5 bases from V and 6 bases from J; bases unmatched to any gene: 12. Germline lookup yields CDR1 MNHEY and CDR2 SMNVEV (reference sequence). CDR3 length: 16 residues. CDR3 DNA sequence: TGTGCCAGCAGTCACCCCTTGGACAGGTTGGCCGGGGAGCTGTTTTTT. Translation gives CASSHPLDRLAGELFF.

The genes are TRBV11-2 and TRBJ2-7, with a possible D match to TRBD2 (5 bases). Trimming took off 5 bases at V and 1 base at J, with 9 bases between the two ends. Germline loops: CDR1 SGHAT, CDR2 FQNNGV. The CDR3 totals 13 residues. The CDR3, as DNA: TGTGCCAGCAGCCCGGGGTATTCCTACGAGCAGTACTTC. This gives the protein CASSPGYSYEQYF.

This clone was seen a few times. The chain couples TRBV29-1 to TRBJ1-2; D is unresolved. Germline V CDR1 and CDR2: SQVTM, ANQGSEA. Trimming cost V 8 bases and J 5 bases, with 15 bases left between them. The CDR3 has 12 amino acids. Here the CDR3 reads CSSGSESYGYTF. CDR3 coding DNA: TGCAGCTCGGGATCCGAATCATATGGCTACACCTTC.

J is TRBJ2-5 and V is TRBV19; 8 bases align to TRBD2. Per the germline V gene, CDR1 is LNHDA and CDR2 is SQIVND (reference sequence). With 5 bases clipped from V and 2 bases from J, the junction kept 16 bases outside the gene matches. CDR3 length: 18 amino acids. CDR3 loop: CASSPSVGGGLRQETQYF. The CDR3 DNA is TGTGCCAGTAGTCCTTCCGTCGGCGGGGGGCTCCGTCAAGAGACCCAGTACTTC.

V and J are TRBV11-3 and TRBJ2-2; TRBD1 agrees at 10 bases. V was clipped by 2 bases and J by 5 bases; unmatched bases: 11. Germline CDR1 SGHNT, CDR2 YENEEA. The CDR3 covers 18 residues. The CDR3 sequence: CASSLLAAGTGETGELFF. CDR3 in DNA: TGTGCCAGCAGCTTATTAGCCGCCGGGACAGGGGAGACCGGGGAGCTGTTTTTT.

This rearrangement joins TRBV19 to TRBJ2-7, with 7 positions matching TRBD1. Germline assignment: CDR1 LNHDA and CDR2 SQIVND (reference sequence). CDR3 length equals 13 residues. Unmatched junction bases numbered 3, after V lost 5 bases and J lost 2 bases. CDR3 sequence reads: CASSPGTAYEQYF. The CDR3 nucleotides are TGTGCCAGTAGTCCCGGGACAGCCTACGAGCAGTACTTC.

V is TRBV7-9 and J is TRBJ2-7; the match to TRBD1 covers 8 bases. V lost 4 bases and J lost 5; bases outside the gene matches: 13. The CDR3 has 16 residues. Germline V gene lookup returns CDR1 SEHNR and CDR2 FQNEAQ (reference sequence). The CDR3 spells CASSSRGGQGRHEQYF. DNA for the CDR3: TGTGCCAGCAGCTCCAGGGGAGGACAGGGTCGGCACGAGCAGTACTTC.

Relative to its sample, this clone is medium-sized (0.01 to 0.1%). This chain links TRBV4-3 with TRBJ1-1, with D possibly TRBD1 on 5 matching bases. Germline V gene sequence: CDR1 LGHNA, CDR2 YSLEER. The CDR3 sequence is 16 residues long. Trimming shortened V by 3 bases and J by 6 bases, and 20 bases separated the two germline ends. CDR3 nucleotide sequence: TGCGCCAGCAGCCAGTCGAGTGGAAGGGGTTGGTCTGAAGCTTTCTTT. This sequence encodes CASSQSSGRGWSEAFF.

By share of the sample, this clone is medium-sized. The chain joins TRBV27 to TRBJ1-1, with TRBD1 as a possible D gene (5 bases). The V end lost 6 bases, the J end lost 1 base, and 9 bases lay between the germline ends. CDR3 length: 13 amino acids. Per germline, CDR1 MNHEY and CDR2 SMNVEV (reference sequence). Here the CDR3 DNA reads TGTGCCAGCAGGTTTCAGGGGAACACTGAAGCTTTCTTT. Encoded protein: CASRFQGNTEAFF.

The V and J genes are TRBV7-9 and TRBJ2-5; TRBD2 matches at 14 bases. V shed 5 bases, J shed 5 bases, and the junction held 4 bases outside the gene matches. This CDR3 has 15 residues. Germline CDR1 is SEHNR and CDR2 is FQNEAQ (reference sequence). CDR3 bases: TGTGCCAGCAGCGTGGGACTAGCGGGGGAGGAGACCCAGTACTTC. This codes for CASSVGLAGEETQYF.

The chain links TRBV27 to TRBJ1-1, with a weak D call TRBD1 (5 bases). The CDR3 has 13 residues. V was pared by 0 bases and J by 6 bases, with 8 bases between. Germline CDR1 reads MNHEY; CDR2 reads SMNVEV (reference sequence). As DNA, the CDR3 is TGTGCCAGCAGTTTATCCCCGACAGCTGAAGCTTTCTTT. It is translated as CASSLSPTAEAFF.

As to this clone: Relative to the germline gene, one junction end is altered; a read error may explain this. The chain employs TRBV5-6 and TRBJ1-6; D unresolved. CDR3 size: 16 residues. Germline V gene data show CDR1 as SGHDT and CDR2 as YYEEEE. The CDR3 here is CASSLAGSSYNSPLPF. The CDR3 DNA is TGTGCCAGCAGCTTGGCGGGGAGCTCCTATAATTCACCCCTCCCCTTT. The complete variable domain, with remaining parts taken from reference TRBV5-6 and TRBJ1-6, reads DAGVTQSPTHLIKTRGQQVTLRCSPKSGHDTVSWYQQALGQGPQFIFQYYEEEERQRGNFPDRFSGHQFPNYSSELNVNALLLGDSALYLCASSLAGSSYNSPLPFGNGTRLTVT.

The V call is TRBV7-2, the J call TRBJ2-7, with TRBD2 matching over 7 bases. Unmatched junction bases numbered 12, after V lost 4 bases and J lost 6 bases. Germline CDR1 SGHTA, CDR2 FQGNSA. CDR3 length: 15 amino acids. In DNA form, the CDR3 reads TGTGCCAGCAGCTCCACCCCGGGGGGAGCTGGCGAGCAGTACTTC. It translates to CASSSTPGGAGEQYF.

This clone was picked up a small number of times. The rearrangement uses TRBV27 and TRBJ1-4, with D possibly matching TRBD1 (5 bases). CDR1 MNHEY and CDR2 SMNVEV come from the germline V gene (reference sequence). The CDR3 sequence is 16 residues long. Trimming pared 3 bases from V and 4 bases from J, leaving 15 bases between. DNA for the CDR3: TGTGCCAGCAGTTTGACGGCCAGGGCGCATAATGAAAAACTGTTTTTT. Translated, it gives CASSLTARAHNEKLFF.

This rearrangement joins TRBV5-1 to TRBJ1-1; maybe TRBD1 (6 bases). The V gene's germline CDR1 is SGHRS and CDR2 YFSETQ. This CDR3 region has 16 residues. Trimming left V 5 bases short and J 1 base short, with 18 bases between. CDR3 nucleotides: TGCGCCAGCAGTCAGACAGGATCGGAGCCGAACACTGAAGCTTTCTTT. Translating gives CASSQTGSEPNTEAFF.

The chain is built from TRBV7-8 and TRBJ2-7; 7 positions agree with TRBD1. The CDR3 is 17 amino acids. Per germline, CDR1 SGHVS and CDR2 FQNEAQ. Trimming at V came to 5 bases and at J to 2 bases, leaving 15 bases not matched to a gene. The CDR3 region is CASSPARGRLEAYEQYF. The CDR3 region has the DNA TGTGCCAGCAGCCCCGCGAGGGGGCGGCTCGAAGCCTACGAGCAGTACTTC.

The chain couples TRBV4-3 to TRBJ2-7; the match to TRBD2 covers 7 bases. The germline gives CDR1 LGHNA, CDR2 YSLEER. Trimming at V came to 2 bases and at J to 2 bases, leaving 6 bases not matched to a gene. The CDR3 contains 15 residues. CDR3 DNA sequence: TGCGCCAGCAGCCAAACTACTAGCGCAACCTACGAGCAGTACTTC. Translation gives CASSQTTSATYEQYF.

The chain employs TRBV7-8 and TRBJ2-1, with TRBD2 matching over 9 bases. V shed 0 bases, J shed 6 bases, and the junction held 6 bases outside the gene matches. The germline CDR1 and CDR2 sequences are SGHVS and FQNEAQ. The CDR3 has 16 residues. CDR3 in amino acids: CASSLAGRGGGNEQFF. The DNA for the CDR3 is TGTGCCAGCAGCTTAGCGGGGCGGGGGGGCGGCAATGAGCAGTTCTTC.

This rearrangement joins TRBV18 to TRBJ1-4; TRBD1 aligns across 9 bases. Germline loops: CDR1 KGHSH, CDR2 LQKENI. The CDR3 sequence is 20 residues long. J lost 2 bases, V lost 5 bases, and 18 bases had no gene match. The CDR3 spells CASSAQGAIEDYVTNEKLFF. CDR3 DNA sequence: TGTGCCAGCTCAGCACAGGGGGCCATCGAGGATTATGTGACTAATGAAAAACTGTTTTTT.

This clone has only a few counts. The chain recombines TRBV14 with TRBJ1-1, with D hard to call. V was cut by 4 bases and J by 8 bases, with 11 bases left in between. Germline V lookup: CDR1 SGHDN, CDR2 FVKESK. The CDR3 length is 12 residues. CDR3 protein: CASSLAGIEAFF. The CDR3 nucleotides are TGTGCCAGCAGCCTAGCGGGGATCGAAGCTTTCTTT.

This clone was recorded a few times. The DNA for the CDR3 is TGTGCCAGCAGCTACCGGGACAGGGGACGGGAGCAGTACTTC. This encodes CASSYRDRGREQYF. The chain recombines TRBV11-2 with TRBJ2-7, with 10 bases fitting TRBD1. V shed 4 bases, J shed 7 bases, and the junction held 7 bases outside the gene matches. The CDR3 sequence is 14 residues long. CDR1 and CDR2 (germline): SGHAT, FQNNGV.

This clone occurred a few times. This chain uses TRBV4-1 with TRBJ2-7, with D perhaps matching TRBD1 (5 bases). Germline lookup yields CDR1 MGHRA and CDR2 YSYEKL. The V and J ends lost 0 bases and 8 bases respectively, with 17 bases between them. The CDR3 loop spans 15 amino acids. CDR3 DNA: TGCGCCAGCAGCCAAGAGTCAGGGATACCTTCGAAGCAGTACTTC. It specifies CASSQESGIPSKQYF.

The chain couples TRBV4-1 to TRBJ1-1, with TRBD1 identical over 8 bases. Germline CDR1 MGHRA, CDR2 YSYEKL. Trimming cost V 1 base and J 7 bases; bases outside gene matches: 5. There are 14 residues in the CDR3. As DNA, the CDR3 is TGCGCCAGCAGCCAAGGTCAGGGGACAGGTGAAGCTTTCTTT. Translating gives CASSQGQGTGEAFF.

The chain employs TRBV19 and TRBJ2-2; no reliable D call. The V end was cut by 1 base, the J end by 4 bases, with 13 bases between. The CDR3 contains 16 residues. Germline CDR1 and CDR2: LNHDA and SQIVND (reference sequence). The CDR3 spells CASSIALGPLTGELFF. The CDR3 DNA reads as TGTGCCAGTAGTATAGCCCTTGGGCCACTCACCGGGGAGCTGTTTTTT. The whole variable domain, filled in from reference TRBV19 and TRBJ2-2, reads DGGITQSPKYLFRKEGQNVTLSCEQNLNHDAMYWYRQDPGQGLRLIYYSQIVNDFQKGDIAEGYSVSREKKESFPLTVTSAQKNPTAFYLCASSIALGPLTGELFFGEGSRLTVL.

V and J are TRBV27 and TRBJ1-6; D is uncertain. The CDR3 contains 12 residues. Looked up from germline, CDR1 is MNHEY and CDR2 is SMNVEV (reference sequence). V was cut by 5 bases and J by 7 bases, with 6 bases left in between. The chain's CDR3 is CASSNLNSPLHF. The CDR3 nucleotides read TGTGCCAGCAGTAACCTAAATTCACCCCTCCACTTT.